Each of the 14 T cell receptor beta chains below was sequenced from the same sample in a study of control samples from healthy donors and cancer patients. Produced via immunoSEQ multiplex PCR; TCRdb's table is partial and in-frame only. The repertoire holds 130,000 to 150,000 clones, 80% to 95% seen once, with 11% in the top ten. Sequencing input: blood. These receptors were collected from a man aged 30 to 45 in good health.

This rearrangement joins TRBV4-2 to TRBJ2-7, with TRBD2 identical over 11 bases. Per the germline V gene, CDR1 is LGHNA and CDR2 is YNFKEQ. Germline trimming cut 1 base from V and 0 bases from J; bases unmatched to any gene: 14. The CDR3 is made up of 20 amino acids. CDR3 amino acids: CASSQALLGTSGRSSYEQYF. In nucleotides, the CDR3 is TGTGCCAGCAGCCAAGCATTACTAGGGACTAGCGGAAGATCCTCCTACGAGCAGTACTTC.

The genes are TRBV30 and TRBJ2-5; 7 bases map to TRBD2. Germline V gene lookup returns CDR1 GTSNPN and CDR2 SVGIG (reference sequence). Trimming removed 0 bases from V and 7 bases from J; junction bases left unmatched: 11. There are 15 residues in the CDR3. The CDR3 reads CAWSVLTGGPPTQYF. Here the CDR3 DNA reads TGTGCCTGGAGTGTACTGACGGGAGGACCCCCGACCCAGTACTTC.

This chain uses TRBV9 with TRBJ2-3, with D maybe TRBD2 (6 bases). The germline V and J ends were trimmed by 0 bases and 4 bases, with 15 bases remaining between them. The germline V gene encodes CDR1 SGDLS and CDR2 YYNGEE. CDR3 length equals 16 residues. In DNA form, the CDR3 reads TGTGCCAGCAGCGTAGTCGGGCAGGGAGGTCCAGATACGCAGTATTTT. Its protein product is CASSVVGQGGPDTQYF.

The chain couples TRBV7-2 to TRBJ2-3; 8 nucleotides agree with TRBD2. The V gene end was trimmed by 0 bases and the J gene end by 5 bases; junction bases not matched to a gene: 4. Germline CDR1 and CDR2: SGHTA and FQGNSA. This CDR3 has 15 residues. CDR3 loop: CASSLASGMKDTQYF. The CDR3 region has the DNA TGTGCCAGCAGCTTAGCTAGCGGGATGAAAGATACGCAGTATTTT.

V is TRBV7-2 and J is TRBJ2-3; TRBD2 might be the D (5 bases). Germline CDR1 is SGHTA and CDR2 is FQGNSA. V was trimmed by 5 bases and J by 3 bases, leaving 15 bases between them. This CDR3 spans 15 amino acids. The CDR3: CASSQTRTPTDTQYF. The CDR3, as DNA: TGTGCCAGCAGCCAAACCCGGACTCCTACAGATACGCAGTATTTT.

V usage is TRBV5-4 and J usage is TRBJ2-3; tentative D call: TRBD1 (5 bases). CDR3 length: 17 amino acids. V lost 2 bases, J lost 0 bases, and 16 bases lay in between. CDR1 and CDR2 from the germline V gene are SGHNT and YYREEE (reference sequence). The CDR3 bases are TGTGCCAGCAGCTTACGCCGCGCCCGGACAAGCACAGATACGCAGTATTTT. Its protein product is CASSLRRARTSTDTQYF.

The chain couples TRBV28 to TRBJ2-1; 10 bases are a match to TRBD2. Per the germline V gene, CDR1 is MDHEN and CDR2 is SYDVKM. J was trimmed by 4 bases and V by 8 bases; bases with no gene match: 5. CDR3 length: 14 residues. This CDR3 reads CASHRLAGYNEQFF. The CDR3 DNA is TGTGCCAGCCATAGACTAGCGGGTTACAATGAGCAGTTCTTC.

The chain combines TRBV11-1 with TRBJ1-6; D perhaps matches TRBD1 (5 bases). Germline-derived CDR1 and CDR2 are SGHAT and FQDESV (reference sequence). CDR3 length: 13 amino acids. Trimming cost V 4 bases and J 8 bases, with 9 bases left between them. The chain's CDR3 is CASSSQGYSPLHF. The CDR3 DNA reads TGTGCCAGCAGCTCCCAGGGCTATTCACCCCTCCACTTT.

The rearrangement links TRBV11-2 to TRBJ1-2; no firm D call. The V and J ends lost 0 bases and 9 bases respectively, with 8 bases between them. The germline CDR1 and CDR2 sequences are SGHAT and FQNNGV. The CDR3 extends over 12 amino acids. CDR3 loop: CASSLDVSSYTF. The CDR3, as DNA: TGTGCCAGCAGCTTAGACGTCAGCAGCTACACCTTC.

The chain employs TRBV25-1 and TRBJ1-5, with D unclear. The germline gives CDR1 MGHDK, CDR2 SYGVNS. V was shortened by 2 bases and J by 1 base, with 6 bases between the two germline ends. The CDR3 length is 14 residues. CDR3 DNA: TGTGCCAGCAGTGAAGTAGGGAGCAATCAGCCCCAGCATTTT. It specifies CASSEVGSNQPQHF.

The V and J genes are TRBV15 and TRBJ2-6, with a possible D match to TRBD1 (5 bases). Trimming removed 0 bases from V and 0 bases from J, with 15 bases in between. This CDR3 region has 19 residues. Germline CDR1 is LNHNV and CDR2 is YYDKDF (reference sequence). The CDR3 is CATSRDPKGANSGANVLTF. For the CDR3, the DNA is TGTGCCACCAGCAGAGATCCCAAAGGGGCCAACTCTGGGGCCAACGTCCTGACTTTC. Drawing the rest from reference TRBV15 and TRBJ2-6, the complete variable domain is DAMVIQNPRYQVTQFGKPVTLSCSQTLNHNVMYWYQQKSSQAPKLLFHYYDKDFNNEADTPDNFQSRRPNTSFCFLDIRSPGLGDTAMYLCATSRDPKGANSGANVLTFGAGSRLTVL.

V usage is TRBV9 and J usage is TRBJ2-7; 11 bases are a match to TRBD2. The CDR3 totals 17 residues. Trimming at V came to 3 bases and at J to 0 bases, leaving 8 bases not matched to a gene. Germline CDR1 SGDLS, CDR2 YYNGEE. CDR3 nucleotides: TGTGCCAGCAGCGCTCAAGGACTAGCGGGCCCCTCCTACGAGCAGTACTTC. Its protein product is CASSAQGLAGPSYEQYF.

In regard to this clone: No DNA is shown, since the ends of the CDR3 on it are uncertain; the CDR3 is the one TCRdb lists. The chain couples TRBV11-2 to TRBJ1-6; the D call in the table, TRBD1, was not verified against the DNA. Per germline, CDR1 SGHAT and CDR2 FQNNGV. The length of the CDR3 is 17 amino acids, counting both ends. The CDR3 protein is CASSFLWTGATNSPLHF.

This clone was seen once. The chain has TRBV27 and TRBJ2-1, with 7 bases that match TRBD2. The CDR3 extends over 16 amino acids. The ends lost 6 bases at V and 1 base at J; junction bases unmatched: 9. Germline CDR1 reads MNHEY; CDR2 reads SMNVEV (reference sequence). The CDR3 here is CASRGTGGSSYNEQFF. The CDR3 nucleotides are TGTGCCAGCAGGGGAACGGGAGGATCGTCCTACAATGAGCAGTTCTTC.